Below are 30 T cell receptor beta chains sequenced from a single sample in a study of T cells in Graves' hyperthyroidism and ophthalmopathy. Authors of the study amplified TCR beta CDR3 regions from RNA transcripts. Initially, a first-round RT-PCR of the TCR CDR3 employed the HTBI primer set. TCRdb recomputed calls from the multiplex PCR reads with MiXCR, one row per CDR3 protein. This sample carries 600,000 to 800,000 distinct CDR3 sequences, approximately 40% of them seen once, and the ten largest clones take less than 35%. The sequencing input was blood. These receptors were collected from a middle-aged woman with Graves' hyperthyroidism.

The chain has TRBV25-1 and TRBJ1-4; tentative D call: TRBD1 (6 bases). Looked up from germline, CDR1 is MGHDK and CDR2 is SYGVNS. This CDR3 spans 16 amino acids. The V and J ends lost 6 bases and 5 bases respectively, with 19 bases between them. CDR3 sequence reads: CASSTVLGGRNEKLFF. The CDR3 DNA follows: TGTGCCAGCAGCACGGTCCTCGGGGGCCGGAATGAAAAACTGTTTTTT.

This clonotype was recorded many times. The chain employs TRBV7-2 and TRBJ2-5; TRBD1 is a possible D gene (5 bases). Germline V gives CDR1 SGHTA, CDR2 FQGNSA. The CDR3 has 15 amino acids. Trimming removed 0 bases from V and 5 bases from J, with 13 bases in between. The CDR3 loop reads CASSLAGQGPETQYF. In nucleotides, the CDR3 is TGTGCCAGCAGCTTAGCTGGGCAGGGTCCGGAGACCCAGTACTTC.

Regarding this clonotype: Possible read error: a much larger clone is one base away. The chain combines TRBV2 with TRBJ2-2, with TRBD2 matching over 9 bases. CDR1 and CDR2 (germline): SNHLY, FYNNEI. V was clipped by 8 bases and J by 4 bases; unmatched bases: 5. This CDR3 is 14 amino acids long. CDR3 sequence: CASATRGGTGELFF. CDR3 DNA: TGTGCCAGCGCCACGCGGGGGGGCACCGGGGAGCTGTTTTTT.

The chain has TRBV10-3 and TRBJ2-6; TRBD1 agrees at 7 bases. The CDR3 totals 17 residues. The trim removed 8 bases at V and 2 bases at J, leaving 12 bases unmatched. The germline V gene has CDR1 ENHRY and CDR2 SYGVKD. The CDR3 protein is CAICPFGTDAGANVLTF. CDR3 in DNA: TGTGCCATCTGTCCTTTCGGGACAGACGCTGGGGCCAACGTCCTGACTTTC.

The J gene is TRBJ2-5, the V gene TRBV27; D is ambiguous. The CDR3 runs to 15 residues. CDR1 MNHEY and CDR2 SMNVEV come from the germline V gene (reference sequence). Trimming stripped 5 bases from V and 7 bases from J, with 20 bases between. CDR3 coding DNA: TGTGCCAGCAGTCCCTCGGTGGGTTTGTCGGGGACCCAGTACTTC. Its translation is CASSPSVGLSGTQYF.

This clonotype was recorded at least ten times. The chain joins TRBV6-6 to TRBJ1-3; possible D gene TRBD1, 5 bases. V dropped 6 bases and J dropped 1 base, with 10 bases sitting between them. The CDR3 covers 14 residues. Germline loops: CDR1 MNHNY, CDR2 SVGAGI (reference sequence). CDR3 sequence reads: CASRDTSSGNTIYF. Written as DNA, the CDR3 is TGTGCCAGCAGGGACACGAGTTCTGGAAACACCATATATTTT.

This clonotype was observed once. The CDR3 protein is CASSMWGDNGYTF. The CDR3 DNA reads TGTGCCAGTAGTATGTGGGGGGACAATGGCTACACCTTC. This chain joins TRBV19 and TRBJ1-2; TRBD1 might be the D (6 bases). The germline V gene has CDR1 LNHDA and CDR2 SQIVND (reference sequence). V was cut by 3 bases and J by 6 bases, with 11 bases left in between. The CDR3 spans 13 residues.

The chain employs TRBV6-1 and TRBJ1-3, with 7 bases identical to TRBD1. Unmatched junction bases numbered 7, after V lost 6 bases and J lost 2 bases. From germline, CDR1 is MNHNS and CDR2 SASEGT. The CDR3 totals 15 residues. DNA for the CDR3: TGTGCCAGCAGCAGGGGGTCTGAGACTGGAAACACCATATATTTT. It specifies CASSRGSETGNTIYF.

The chain is built from TRBV10-3 and TRBJ2-3; TRBD2 is a possible D gene (5 bases). Trimming took off 6 bases at V and 4 bases at J, with 11 bases between the two ends. This CDR3 is 13 amino acids long. Germline V lookup: CDR1 ENHRY, CDR2 SYGVKD. In DNA form, the CDR3 reads TGTGCCATCAGCCCCGGGGTGGCAGATACGCAGTATTTT. This sequence encodes CAISPGVADTQYF.

This clonotype was observed a handful of times. This sequence joins TRBV7-2 and TRBJ2-5, with D unresolved. This CDR3 has 15 amino acids. Germline assignment: CDR1 SGHTA and CDR2 FQGNSA. V lost 1 base and J 5 bases, leaving 14 bases between the germline ends. This CDR3 is CASSLESANAETQYF. CDR3 nucleotides: TGTGCCAGCAGCTTAGAATCGGCCAATGCGGAGACCCAGTACTTC.

The chain recombines TRBV20-1 with TRBJ1-1; no reliable D call. CDR3 length: 12 amino acids. V was pared by 6 bases and J by 5 bases, with 13 bases between. The germline gives CDR1 DFQATT, CDR2 SNEGSKA (reference sequence). CDR3 residues: CSAAAGRTEAFF. CDR3 DNA sequence: TGCAGTGCCGCCGCGGGTCGAACTGAAGCTTTCTTT.

CDR3 residues: CSARSGQSPEQFF. DNA of the CDR3: TGCAGTGCTAGATCGGGACAATCACCGGAGCAGTTCTTC. The chain combines TRBV20-1 with TRBJ2-5, with D perhaps TRBD1 (6 bases). The J call may not be correct, given that the DNA end is closer to TRBJ2-1. CDR1 is DFQATT and CDR2 is SNEGSKA in the germline V gene (reference sequence). The length of the CDR3 is 13 residues.

The table lists this clonotype with many counts. The chain links TRBV6-5 to TRBJ1-2; maybe TRBD1 (5 bases). This CDR3 contains 13 residues. Trimming stripped 6 bases from V and 8 bases from J, with 16 bases between. Germline values: CDR1 MNHEY, CDR2 SVGAGI. The CDR3 nucleotides are TGTGCCAGCAGCCCCCCAGGCCAGGGAGGCTACACCTTC. Amino acids: CASSPPGQGGYTF.

A note on this clonotype: A much larger clone sits a single nucleotide away, making a read error possible. The chain carries TRBV6-1 and TRBJ1-2; D uncertain. The V gene lost 2 bases and the J gene lost 5 bases, with 15 bases spanning the gap. CDR3 length: 15 residues. In germline, CDR1 is MNHNS, CDR2 SASEGT. In DNA, the CDR3 is TGTGCCAGCAGTGAACAACGGTTGTTACCTTATGGCTACACCTTC. Encoded protein: CASSEQRLLPYGYTF.

This clonotype was seen repeatedly, ten times or more. The chain links TRBV15 to TRBJ2-2, with 9 positions matching TRBD1. Per the germline V gene, CDR1 is LNHNV and CDR2 is YYDKDF (reference sequence). Trimming took 5 bases from V and 6 from J; bases not matched to a gene: 7. This CDR3 contains 15 residues. CDR3 coding DNA: TGTGCCACCAGCTCCGGACAGGGGAGGGCCGGGGAGCTGTTTTTT. The encoded protein is CATSSGQGRAGELFF.

To note about this clonotype: The CDR3 does not close with the conserved phenylalanine or tryptophan, likely indicating a read error. The chain joins TRBV24-1 to TRBJ1-1, with TRBD1 matching over 8 bases. CDR1 is KGHDR and CDR2 is SFDVKD in the germline V gene. This CDR3 region has 15 residues. With V trimmed by 5 bases and J by 3 bases, 7 bases remained unmatched. The CDR3 DNA reads TGTGCCACCAGTGCGGCAGGGGGCCCGGACACTGAAGCTTTCCTT. Protein sequence: CATSAAGGPDTEAFL.

V gene TRBV2 combines with J gene TRBJ1-4; unclear D gene. The length of the CDR3 is 13 residues. Looked up from germline, CDR1 is SNHLY and CDR2 is FYNNEI. Trimming shortened V by 7 bases and J by 4 bases, and 10 bases separated the two germline ends. CDR3: CASNGQINEKLFF. The CDR3 bases are TGTGCCAGCAACGGGCAGATTAATGAAAAACTGTTTTTT. Filled out from reference TRBV2 and TRBJ1-4, the complete variable domain reads EPEVTQTPSHQVTQMGQEVILRCVPISNHLYFYWYRQILGQKVEFLVSFYNNEISEKSEIFDDQFSVERPDGSNFTLKIRSTKLEDSAMYFCASNGQINEKLFFGSGTQLSVL.

The chain uses TRBV2 and TRBJ1-4; D is ambiguous. The germline V and J ends were trimmed by 5 bases and 0 bases, with 7 bases remaining between them. CDR1 and CDR2 from the germline V gene are SNHLY and FYNNEI. This CDR3 has 14 amino acids. CDR3 loop: CASSFAATNEKLFF. In DNA, the CDR3 is TGTGCCAGCAGTTTCGCGGCAACTAATGAAAAACTGTTTTTT.

This clonotype was counted ten times or more. CDR3 protein: CATSDSGLENEKLFF. Here the CDR3 DNA reads TGTGCCACCAGTGATTCGGGGTTGGAGAATGAAAAACTGTTTTTT. The chain couples TRBV24-1 to TRBJ1-4; D is unclear. Per germline, CDR1 KGHDR and CDR2 SFDVKD. This CDR3 spans 15 amino acids. V dropped 2 bases and J dropped 5 bases, with 11 bases sitting between them.

About this clonotype itself: One end of the junction is discordant with germline, which a read error may explain. The V call is TRBV5-1, the J call TRBJ1-5; unclear D gene. This CDR3 spans 16 amino acids. Germline loops: CDR1 SGHRS, CDR2 YFSETQ. Here the CDR3 DNA reads TGTGCCAGCAGCTGGCTAGGGCGGGCAGGCAATCAGCCCCAGCATTTT. Its translation is CASSWLGRAGNQPQHF.

This clonotype was detected many times. The chain has TRBV10-3 and TRBJ1-5; D is ambiguous. With 4 bases removed from V and 7 bases from J, the gap between germline ends came to 14 bases. This CDR3 comprises 14 residues. Germline assignment: CDR1 ENHRY and CDR2 SYGVKD. CDR3 sequence reads: CAISGREGGQPQHF. In DNA form, the CDR3 reads TGTGCCATCAGTGGTCGAGAGGGCGGGCAGCCCCAGCATTTT.

Comments on this clonotype: This could be a read error, since a much larger clone is one nucleotide away. The V gene is TRBV20-1, the J gene TRBJ1-6, with no clear D. The length of the CDR3 is 14 residues. Germline V CDR1 and CDR2: DFQATT, SNEGSKA (reference sequence). The V and J ends lost 5 bases and 9 bases respectively, with 17 bases between them. The CDR3 DNA follows: TGCAGTGCTCCTCTTTGTGACATTGGTTCACCCCTCCACTTT. It codes for CSAPLCDIGSPLHF.

This clonotype came up many times. The gene calls are TRBV9 and TRBJ2-7; 10 positions match TRBD2. Germline values: CDR1 SGDLS, CDR2 YYNGEE. V gave up 0 bases and J gave up 2 bases; unmatched junction bases: 5. The CDR3 is 16 amino acids. The CDR3 DNA reads as TGTGCCAGCAGCGTAGAGGCTAGCGGGAGAACCTACGAGCAGTACTTC. Protein: CASSVEASGRTYEQYF.

This clonotype was seen at least ten times. The chain joins TRBV9 to TRBJ2-7; 7 bases match TRBD1. Germline CDR1 SGDLS, CDR2 YYNGEE. V lost 2 bases to trimming and J lost 9 bases; unmatched junction nucleotides: 11. The CDR3 loop spans 14 amino acids. CDR3 in DNA: TGTGCCAGCAGCGTGACGACAGGGCCTTCTGTGCAGTACTTC. It translates to CASSVTTGPSVQYF.

The chain is built from TRBV7-2 and TRBJ2-7; a possible D gene is TRBD1 (5 bases). Germline values: CDR1 SGHTA, CDR2 FQGNSA. The V end lost 1 base, the J end lost 9 bases, and 19 bases lay between the germline ends. CDR3 length equals 15 residues. Here the CDR3 reads CASSLEGLPSHGQYF. The CDR3 DNA sequence: TGTGCCAGCAGCTTAGAGGGGCTCCCCTCGCACGGGCAGTACTTC.

A remark on this clonotype: Since the CDR3 does not end with the conserved phenylalanine or tryptophan, this likely comes from a read error. The V call is TRBV10-3, the J call TRBJ1-5; no clear D gene. From germline, CDR1 is ENHRY and CDR2 SYGVKD. The CDR3 length is 11 residues. The CDR3 DNA is TGTGCCAGCAGTTCTGGGAAGCCCCAGCATCTT. As protein: CASSSGKPQHL.

CDR3 region: CASSVEGVWTGDTEAFF. The CDR3 DNA follows: TGTGCCAGCAGCGTAGAGGGGGTATGGACAGGGGACACTGAAGCTTTCTTT. This chain links TRBV9 with TRBJ1-1; 9 nucleotides agree with TRBD1. CDR1 is SGDLS, CDR2 YYNGEE, per germline. V trimming: 0 bases; J trimming: 3 bases; junction bases outside the gene matches: 9. The CDR3 spans 17 residues. The variable domain in full, completed from reference TRBV9 and TRBJ1-1, reads DSGVTQTPKHLITATGQRVTLRCSPRSGDLSVYWYQQSLDQGLQFLIQYYNGEERAKGNILERFSAQQFPDLHSELNLSSLELGDSALYFCASSVEGVWTGDTEAFFGQGTRLTVV.

Only one count was recorded for this clonotype. This sequence joins TRBV12-5 and TRBJ1-2; no firm D call. The germline V and J ends were trimmed by 7 bases and 6 bases, with 15 bases remaining between them. The CDR3 contains 13 residues. CDR1 LGHNT and CDR2 FRNRAP come from the germline V gene. The CDR3 region is CASAIPGFHGYTF. The CDR3 region has the DNA TGTGCTAGTGCCATTCCGGGTTTTCATGGCTACACCTTC. The full variable domain, rest sourced from reference TRBV12-5 and TRBJ1-2, is DARVTQTPRHKVTEMGQEVTMRCQPILGHNTVFWYRQTMMQGLELLAYFRNRAPLDDSGMPKDRFSAEMPDATLATLKIQPSEPRDSAVYFCASAIPGFHGYTFGSGTRLTVV.

V usage is TRBV7-2 and J usage is TRBJ2-1; 11 nucleotides line up with TRBD2. The junction had 3 bases not matched to a gene; V was cut back by 5 bases and J by 6 bases. The CDR3 covers 14 residues. Germline V gene lookup returns CDR1 SGHTA and CDR2 FQGNSA. In nucleotides, the CDR3 is TGTGCCAGCAGCCTTAGCGGGGGGGTCAATGAGCAGTTCTTC. Residues: CASSLSGGVNEQFF.

There are a few counts of this clonotype. This chain uses TRBV7-2 with TRBJ2-7; D may be TRBD2 (6 bases). The CDR3 is made up of 19 amino acids. Germline V lookup: CDR1 SGHTA, CDR2 FQGNSA. The germline V and J ends were trimmed by 5 bases and 1 base, with 27 bases remaining between them. The CDR3 sequence is CASSQDAHGRAGNSYEQYF. The CDR3 DNA reads as TGTGCCAGCAGCCAAGATGCCCATGGAAGGGCGGGGAATTCCTACGAGCAGTACTTC.